The clone carrying this T cell receptor beta chain is a singleton in its sample. Its antigen is undetermined. Donors counted as nominally healthy when sampled, yet unrecorded immune exposures were likely. The sample originates from a study of cytomegalovirus exposure and HLA in healthy donors. Regarding the study as a whole: Follow-up analysis later connected one missense variant in DCLRE1C with trimming of TCR beta V- and J-genes. The majority of CMV-associated TCR beta chains were reported as apparently HLA-restricted in a later analysis.

The V end lost 1 base, the J end lost 3 bases, and 13 bases lay between the germline ends. Germline CDR1 and CDR2: SGHAT and FQNNGV. CDR3 length: 15 residues. Vbeta (60) and Jbeta (13) primers were used in the PCR. TCRdb keeps only in-frame clones here, not all; method: immunoSEQ multiplex PCR. The table records 100,000 to 150,000 clones, nearly 80% of them present only once. Specimen: PBMCs. This receptor was taken from a woman aged 40 to 49 in good health and CMV-seronegative. The rearrangement joins TRBV11-2 to TRBJ2-7, with D possibly TRBD2 on 6 matching bases. In DNA form, the CDR3 reads TGTGCCAGCAGCTTAGTACTAGCCCAAATCTACGAGCAGTACTTC. It translates to CASSLVLAQIYEQYF.